This TCR beta chain stems from a study of T cell clones after liver transplantation. Study details: Three of eight recipients were HCV-positive; others had non-autoimmune, non-viral indications.

With respect to this clone: Antigen: not known.

Study-wide results and limits: Donor-reactive sequences fell more than third party-reactive ones, suggesting partial deletion. Rather than being deleted, graft donor-reactive T cells may have moved into the graft. Conclusions were preliminary, with small, heterogeneous patient groups.

The germline gives CDR1 SGHVS, CDR2 FNYEAQ. The CDR3 extends over 15 amino acids. V lost 5 bases to trimming and J lost 0 bases, with 13 bases between them. Libraries were prepared by immunoSEQ multiplex PCR; TCRdb keeps only in-frame clonotypes and omits some of them. The data show around 19,000 clones, about 87% seen once. The sample consisted of CD8+ T cells from blood, taken before liver transplant. The clonotype comes from a human donor who received a liver transplant. The chain links TRBV7-6 to TRBJ1-1; the D is unclear. DNA for the CDR3: TGTGCCAGCAGCGCAGACGGAGCCTTGAACACTGAAGCTTTCTTT. This translates into CASSADGALNTEAFF.